The TCR beta chain under discussion was sequenced for a study of CD8+ T cells in alopecia areata. Study-wide background: Tofacitinib continued for 6 to 18 months and was then withheld for 6 months.

Trimming stripped 3 bases from V and 5 bases from J, with 16 bases between. This CDR3 has 15 residues. Per the germline V gene, CDR1 is MNHEY and CDR2 is SMNVEV (reference sequence). cDNA reverse transcribed from extracted RNA served as the sequencing template. The protocol was immunoSEQ multiplex PCR, while the TCRdb copy is restricted to in-frame clones and leaves out a portion. Counted here are under 110,000 clones, 60% occurring once; the ten biggest clones make up approximately 16%. Noted treatment: oral pan-JAK inhibitor, 5-10 mg twice daily. The source is a human donor with alopecia areata. The chain employs TRBV27 and TRBJ2-5, with TRBD1 as a possible D gene (6 bases). The sample consisted of CD8+ T cells sorted from blood, taken around week 55, from a patient treated with tofacitinib. The CDR3 loop reads CASSFQGIPQETQYF. The CDR3 DNA is TGTGCCAGCAGTTTTCAGGGGATTCCCCAGGAGACCCAGTACTTC.